The 14 T cell receptor beta chains reported below all come from one sample, sequenced in a study of glioma-infiltrating T cells after dendritic cell vaccination. Only in-frame clones appear in the TCRdb table, and some are missing; sequencing was by immunoSEQ multiplex PCR. This sample has 80,000 to 100,000 clones; 79% occur once, and the top ten carry nearly 6%. The sample in question was blood, obtained before dendritic cell vaccination. The receptor set was obtained from a human donor with glioblastoma.

V usage is TRBV6-5 and J usage is TRBJ2-5, with D unresolved. The CDR3 runs 13 residues. V lost 8 bases, J lost 2 bases, and 12 bases lay in between. The V gene's germline CDR1 is MNHEY and CDR2 SVGAGI. As DNA, the CDR3 is TGTGCCAGCCTGTCCAGGTGGCAAGAGACCCAGTACTTC. Translated, it gives CASLSRWQETQYF.

This chain connects TRBV4-2 to TRBJ2-7; 12 bases are a match to TRBD2. The V gene's germline CDR1 is LGHNA and CDR2 YNFKEQ. V shed 2 bases, J shed 7 bases, and the junction held 12 bases outside the gene matches. The CDR3 loop spans 17 amino acids. Here the CDR3 reads CASSQLTSGGPVGEQYF. The CDR3 DNA reads as TGTGCCAGCAGCCAACTGACTAGCGGGGGCCCAGTAGGGGAGCAGTACTTC.

J is TRBJ1-2 and V is TRBV5-1; TRBD1 is a possible D gene (6 bases). The CDR3 consists of 14 residues. Germline CDR1 is SGHRS and CDR2 is YFSETQ. Trimming took off 2 bases at V and 6 bases at J, with 14 bases between the two ends. CDR3 sequence: CASSFRRGEDGYTF. Written as DNA, the CDR3 is TGCGCCAGCAGCTTCCGCAGGGGCGAGGATGGCTACACCTTC.

This sequence joins TRBV5-1 and TRBJ2-6, with TRBD2 identical over 8 bases. The V gene end was trimmed by 0 bases and the J gene end by 1 base; junction bases not matched to a gene: 9. CDR1 SGHRS and CDR2 YFSETQ come from the germline V gene. This CDR3 region has 19 residues. The CDR3 nucleotides are TGCGCCAGCAGCTTGGCCCCCGGACTAGCTTTGTCTGGGGCCAACGTCCTGACTTTC. Translating gives CASSLAPGLALSGANVLTF. Full variable domain (missing parts from reference TRBV5-1 and TRBJ2-6): KAGVTQTPRYLIKTRGQQVTLSCSPISGHRSVSWYQQTPGQGLQFLFEYFSETQRNKGNFPGRFSGRQFSNSRSEMNVSTLELGDSALYLCASSLAPGLALSGANVLTFGAGSRLTVL.

This clone was observed a single time. V is TRBV18 and J is TRBJ2-2; 12 bases match TRBD2. Per germline, CDR1 KGHSH and CDR2 LQKENI. Germline trimming cut 6 bases from V and 3 bases from J; bases unmatched to any gene: 2. This CDR3 has 15 residues. CDR3 in amino acids: CASSRLAGDTGELFF. Here the CDR3 DNA reads TGTGCCAGCTCCAGACTAGCGGGAGACACCGGGGAGCTGTTTTTT.

The V gene is TRBV5-1, the J gene TRBJ2-7; 8 bases match TRBD2. CDR1 and CDR2 (germline): SGHRS, YFSETQ. V gave up 2 bases and J gave up 2 bases; unmatched junction bases: 3. The CDR3 is 14 residues long. CDR3 bases: TGCGCCAGCAGCTTAAGCGGGGGAGCCTACGAGCAGTACTTC. Translating gives CASSLSGGAYEQYF.

The chain is built from TRBV9 and TRBJ2-7; 12 bases fit TRBD2. The CDR3 extends over 17 amino acids. Germline lookup yields CDR1 SGDLS and CDR2 YYNGEE. Trimming cost V 0 bases and J 2 bases; bases outside gene matches: 6. The CDR3: CASSVGLAGGSPYEQYF. The CDR3 DNA follows: TGTGCCAGCAGCGTAGGGCTAGCGGGAGGGTCCCCCTACGAGCAGTACTTC.

This rearrangement joins TRBV29-1 to TRBJ2-1; perhaps TRBD1 as D (6 bases). There are 12 residues in the CDR3. V was pared by 8 bases and J by 5 bases, with 13 bases between. Germline CDR1 is SQVTM and CDR2 is ANQGSEA. The CDR3 reads CSLRDIHNEQFF. Here the CDR3 DNA reads TGCAGCCTACGGGACATTCACAATGAGCAGTTCTTC.

The J gene is TRBJ2-3, the V gene TRBV6-1, with a weak D call TRBD2 (6 bases). Germline CDR1 and CDR2: MNHNS and SASEGT. The CDR3 spans 16 residues. Trimming left V 2 bases short and J 1 base short, with 13 bases between. The DNA for the CDR3 is TGTGCCAGCAGTGAAACCCCGGGGGACCGCACAGATACGCAGTATTTT. As protein: CASSETPGDRTDTQYF.

J is TRBJ2-7 and V is TRBV6-5; 7 nucleotides line up with TRBD2. The CDR3 is made up of 15 amino acids. The V gene's germline CDR1 is MNHEY and CDR2 SVGAGI. Trimming at V came to 4 bases and at J to 0 bases, leaving 6 bases not matched to a gene. DNA of the CDR3: TGTGCCAGCAGTTCCTGGGCGGGAGCCTCCTACGAGCAGTACTTC. This encodes CASSSWAGASYEQYF.

The chain joins TRBV7-9 to TRBJ1-2, with D uncertain. Trimming took 1 base from V and 8 from J, leaving 11 bases between them. This CDR3 comprises 13 residues. CDR1 is SEHNR, CDR2 FQNEAQ, per germline (reference sequence). The CDR3 DNA is TGTGCCAGCAGCTTAGATACGGGAGGAGGCTACACCTTC. It translates to CASSLDTGGGYTF.

The chain uses TRBV10-2 and TRBJ2-5; no clear D. CDR3 size: 12 residues. Trimming removed 5 bases at V and 4 bases at J, with 8 bases between. From germline, CDR1 is WSHSY and CDR2 SAAADI. Written as DNA, the CDR3 is TGCGCCAGCAGTTTGGGCTCAGAGACCCAGTACTTC. As protein: CASSLGSETQYF.

The rearrangement uses TRBV7-2 and TRBJ2-1; 8 bases map to TRBD2. The CDR3 sequence is 18 residues long. Unmatched junction bases numbered 15, after V lost 1 base and J lost 7 bases. Germline V gives CDR1 SGHTA, CDR2 FQGNSA. The CDR3 bases are TGTGCCAGCAGCTTAGATCCCCCGGGGGGGGAGGGCCGGAATGAGCAGTTCTTC. Encoded protein: CASSLDPPGGEGRNEQFF.

This clone was seen only a few times. This chain joins TRBV6-4 and TRBJ1-4; no firm D call. The CDR3 has 13 residues. Trimming pared 2 bases from V and 8 bases from J, leaving 9 bases between. Germline V lookup: CDR1 MRHNA, CDR2 SNTAGT. This chain's CDR3 is CASSDEGGEKLFF. CDR3 DNA: TGTGCCAGCAGTGACGAGGGAGGGGAAAAACTGTTTTTT.